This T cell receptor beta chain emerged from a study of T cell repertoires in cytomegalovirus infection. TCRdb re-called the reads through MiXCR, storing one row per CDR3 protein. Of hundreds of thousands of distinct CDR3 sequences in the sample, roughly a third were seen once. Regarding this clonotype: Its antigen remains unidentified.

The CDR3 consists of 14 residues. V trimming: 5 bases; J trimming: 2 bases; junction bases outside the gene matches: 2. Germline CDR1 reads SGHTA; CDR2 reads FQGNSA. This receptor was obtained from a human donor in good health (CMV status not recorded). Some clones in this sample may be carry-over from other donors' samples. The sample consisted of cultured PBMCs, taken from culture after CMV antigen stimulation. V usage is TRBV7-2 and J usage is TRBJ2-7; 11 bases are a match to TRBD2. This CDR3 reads CASSALAGAYEQYF. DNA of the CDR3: TGTGCCAGCAGCGCACTAGCGGGGGCCTACGAGCAGTACTTC.